This T cell receptor (beta chain) was documented in a study of T cells after yellow fever vaccination. The CDR3 is made up of 16 amino acids. The V end was cut by 1 base, the J end by 2 bases, with 14 bases between. The germline CDR1 and CDR2 sequences are SGHRS and YFSETQ. This clonotype has ten or more counts. TCRdb used MiXCR to reprocess the 5' RACE reads, holding one entry per CDR3 protein. The top ten hold roughly a quarter of the sample, which has 300,000 to 350,000 distinct CDR3 sequences, roughly 4.3% seen once. The sequence was collected from a man younger than 35 who received the YFV17D yellow fever vaccine. This chain uses TRBV5-1 with TRBJ2-3; perhaps TRBD2 as D (5 bases). Here the sequenced sample was PBMCs, taken 5 days after the yellow fever booster vaccination. DNA for the CDR3: TGCGCCAGCAGCTTGAGGGCGGGCAGACTCACAGATACGCAGTATTTT. It encodes CASSLRAGRLTDTQYF.